The 15 T cell receptor beta chains presented below share a single source sample, sequenced in a study of radiotherapy plus CTLA-4 blockade in lung cancer. Some clones are missing from TCRdb's copy, which holds only in-frame ones; the method was immunoSEQ multiplex PCR. The data contain 100,000 to 150,000 clones, 85% to 90% of them singletons. The source was peripheral blood, collected from a patient treated with radiotherapy plus ipilimumab. The receptors were sampled from a human donor with non-small cell lung cancer that progressed on radiotherapy plus ipilimumab.

The chain joins TRBV5-1 to TRBJ2-7; 7 bases are shared with TRBD2. V shed 3 bases and J 0 bases; nucleotides not matched to a gene: 15. Germline V gene sequence: CDR1 SGHRS, CDR2 YFSETQ. The CDR3 is 18 residues long. In DNA form, the CDR3 reads TGCGCCAGCAGCTCGGGACTAACTTCCCGGACTAGCTCCTACGAGCAGTACTTC. Translation gives CASSSGLTSRTSSYEQYF.

The chain uses TRBV2 and TRBJ2-5; D is unresolved. Germline lookup yields CDR1 SNHLY and CDR2 FYNNEI. This CDR3 region has 15 residues. Trimming took off 3 bases at V and 3 bases at J, with 14 bases between the two ends. For the CDR3, the DNA is TGTGCCAGCAGTGATGGGATCCTAGGTAAAGAGACCCAGTACTTC. Translating gives CASSDGILGKETQYF.

V and J are TRBV27 and TRBJ2-1, with D perhaps matching TRBD1 (8 bases). This CDR3 comprises 19 residues. Germline values: CDR1 MNHEY, CDR2 SMNVEV (reference sequence). V was shortened by 8 bases and J by 9 bases, with 35 bases between the two germline ends. CDR3 amino acids: CASGRRGQVDRLAEGEQFF. DNA for the CDR3: TGTGCCAGCGGACGACGGGGACAGGTCGATCGACTAGCAGAAGGTGAGCAGTTCTTC.

The genes are TRBV2 and TRBJ2-6; D remains ambiguous. The V end lost 4 bases, the J end lost 0 bases, and 4 bases lay between the germline ends. This CDR3 contains 14 residues. The germline CDR1 and CDR2 sequences are SNHLY and FYNNEI. The CDR3 region is CASSVSSGANVLTF. The DNA of the CDR3 is TGTGCCAGCAGTGTCTCCTCTGGGGCCAACGTCCTGACTTTC.

The chain uses TRBV10-1 and TRBJ2-1; perhaps TRBD2 as D (5 bases). The CDR3 sequence is 14 residues long. V was pared by 5 bases and J by 8 bases, with 16 bases between. Germline CDR1 is WNHNN and CDR2 is SYGVQD (reference sequence). CDR3 sequence (DNA): TGCGCCAGCAGTCCCGTGGCGGACGGGGATGAGCAGTTCTTC. Encoded protein: CASSPVADGDEQFF.

The J gene is TRBJ2-2, the V gene TRBV9; 9 nucleotides line up with TRBD2. The CDR3 consists of 16 residues. The germline V gene has CDR1 SGDLS and CDR2 YYNGEE. J gave up 1 base and V 3 bases, and 4 bases lay outside the gene matches. The CDR3 reads CASSGISGRNTGELFF. CDR3 coding DNA: TGTGCCAGCAGCGGAATTAGCGGGAGGAACACCGGGGAGCTGTTTTTT.

The rearrangement links TRBV5-1 to TRBJ1-3, with 10 nucleotides matching TRBD1. This CDR3 comprises 17 residues. Germline CDR1 is SGHRS and CDR2 is YFSETQ. J was trimmed by 4 bases and V by 0 bases; bases with no gene match: 7. The CDR3 protein is CASSLGPDRGHGNTIYF. The CDR3 nucleotides are TGCGCCAGCAGCTTGGGCCCCGACAGGGGGCACGGAAACACCATATATTTT.

The chain recombines TRBV5-6 with TRBJ2-1, with 10 positions matching TRBD2. The CDR3 extends over 16 amino acids. CDR1 and CDR2 (germline): SGHDT, YYEEEE. The ends lost 3 bases at V and 8 bases at J; junction bases unmatched: 11. This CDR3 reads CASSSWGLAGVDEQFF. CDR3 sequence (DNA): TGTGCCAGCAGCTCCTGGGGTCTAGCGGGAGTGGATGAGCAGTTCTTC.

This clone was seen a handful of times. This chain joins TRBV5-6 and TRBJ1-4; 7 nucleotides match TRBD1. In germline, CDR1 is SGHDT, CDR2 YYEEEE. V was clipped by 2 bases and J by 8 bases; unmatched bases: 6. The CDR3 has 14 amino acids. In DNA, the CDR3 is TGTGCCAGCAGCTTTAAGGGGGCGGGAGAAAAACTGTTTTTT. Translating gives CASSFKGAGEKLFF.

This chain connects TRBV19 to TRBJ1-2; 8 bases are shared with TRBD1. The CDR3 runs 13 residues. CDR1 is LNHDA, CDR2 SQIVND, per germline (reference sequence). The V segment lost 4 bases and the J segment 7 bases; nucleotides outside the gene matches: 5. The CDR3 loop reads CASSKDRGGGYTF. Written as DNA, the CDR3 is TGTGCCAGTAGTAAAGACAGGGGTGGTGGCTACACCTTC.

The rearrangement links TRBV13 to TRBJ2-3; D gene uncertain. The CDR3 consists of 18 residues. CDR1 is PRHDT, CDR2 FYEKMQ, per germline (reference sequence). The V end lost 2 bases, the J end lost 0 bases, and 18 bases lay between the germline ends. The CDR3: CASSLSLVGLTSTDTQYF. CDR3 coding DNA: TGTGCCAGCAGCTTATCTTTGGTGGGCCTTACTAGCACAGATACGCAGTATTTT.

This sequence joins TRBV29-1 and TRBJ2-5; 9 bases are shared with TRBD1. Germline V gene data show CDR1 as SQVTM and CDR2 as ANQGSEA. The CDR3 spans 12 residues. V shed 5 bases, J shed 5 bases, and the junction held 3 bases outside the gene matches. CDR3 residues: CSVTGQGETQYF. The CDR3 region has the DNA TGCAGCGTTACGGGACAGGGTGAGACCCAGTACTTC.

This clone was seen once. The DNA for the CDR3 is TGTGCCAGTAGTTCGCTAGCGGGAGGGCCCGGGGAGCTGTTTTTT. Translating gives CASSSLAGGPGELFF. The V call is TRBV19, the J call TRBJ2-2; 12 positions agree with TRBD2. Germline assignment: CDR1 LNHDA and CDR2 SQIVND (reference sequence). V was clipped by 5 bases and J by 6 bases; unmatched bases: 4. The CDR3 runs to 15 residues. Together with reference TRBV19 and TRBJ2-2, the CDR3 gives the full variable domain: DGGITQSPKYLFRKEGQNVTLSCEQNLNHDAMYWYRQDPGQGLRLIYYSQIVNDFQKGDIAEGYSVSREKKESFPLTVTSAQKNPTAFYLCASSSLAGGPGELFFGEGSRLTVL.

This rearrangement joins TRBV15 to TRBJ2-1; D might be TRBD1 (5 bases). Germline loops: CDR1 LNHNV, CDR2 YYDKDF (reference sequence). The V and J ends lost 4 bases and 8 bases respectively, with 18 bases between them. This CDR3 is built from 15 residues. The chain's CDR3 is CATSKGDGTIYEQFF. CDR3 in DNA: TGTGCCACCAGCAAAGGGGATGGAACTATCTATGAGCAGTTCTTC.

The V gene is TRBV5-1, the J gene TRBJ2-5, with D possibly matching TRBD1 (7 bases). The V gene's germline CDR1 is SGHRS and CDR2 YFSETQ. The CDR3 spans 15 residues. Trimming removed 2 bases at V and 5 bases at J, with 16 bases between. The CDR3 bases are TGCGCCAGCAGCTTATTGACAGGGACTTTGGAGACCCAGTACTTC. It codes for CASSLLTGTLETQYF. Full variable domain (remainder filled in from reference TRBV5-1 and TRBJ2-5): KAGVTQTPRYLIKTRGQQVTLSCSPISGHRSVSWYQQTPGQGLQFLFEYFSETQRNKGNFPGRFSGRQFSNSRSEMNVSTLELGDSALYLCASSLLTGTLETQYFGPGTRLLVL.